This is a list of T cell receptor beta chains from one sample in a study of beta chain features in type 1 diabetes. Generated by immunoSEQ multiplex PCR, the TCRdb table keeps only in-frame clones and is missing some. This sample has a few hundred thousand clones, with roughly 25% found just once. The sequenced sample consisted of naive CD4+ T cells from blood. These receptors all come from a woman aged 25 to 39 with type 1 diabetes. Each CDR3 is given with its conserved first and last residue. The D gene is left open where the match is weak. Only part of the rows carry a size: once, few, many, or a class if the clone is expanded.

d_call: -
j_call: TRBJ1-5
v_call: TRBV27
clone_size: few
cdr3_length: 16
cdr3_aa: CASSPSFSGGNQPQHF
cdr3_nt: TGTGCCAGCAGTCCGTCGTTTAGCGGGGGGAATCAGCCCCAGCATTTT

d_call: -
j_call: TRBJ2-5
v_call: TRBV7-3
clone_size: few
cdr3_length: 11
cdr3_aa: CASSNQETQYF
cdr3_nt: TGTGCCAGCAGTAACCAAGAGACCCAGTACTTC

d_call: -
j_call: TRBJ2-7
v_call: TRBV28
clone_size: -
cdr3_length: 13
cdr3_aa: CASKGGSGYEQYF
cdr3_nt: TGTGCCAGCAAGGGAGGCTCGGGTTACGAGCAGTACTTC

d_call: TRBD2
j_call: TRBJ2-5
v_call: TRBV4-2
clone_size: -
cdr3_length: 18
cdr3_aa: CASSHPSGGLADSGTQYF
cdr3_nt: TGTGCCAGCAGCCACCCTTCGGGCGGGCTAGCGGACTCCGGAACCCAGTACTTC

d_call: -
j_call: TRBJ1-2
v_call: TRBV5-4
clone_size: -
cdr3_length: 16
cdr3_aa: CASRPSSGLSGYGYTF
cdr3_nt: TGTGCCAGCCGACCCTCCTCCGGGTTGAGCGGCTATGGCTACACCTTC

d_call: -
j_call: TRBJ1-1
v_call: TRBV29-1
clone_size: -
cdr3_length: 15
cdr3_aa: CSVEGVVYRTTEAFF
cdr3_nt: TGCAGCGTTGAAGGAGTGGTGTACAGAACCACTGAAGCTTTCTTT

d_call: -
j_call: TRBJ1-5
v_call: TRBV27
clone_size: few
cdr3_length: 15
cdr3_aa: CASSRGGYSNQPQHF
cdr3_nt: TGTGCCAGCAGTCGGGGAGGGTATAGCAATCAGCCCCAGCATTTT

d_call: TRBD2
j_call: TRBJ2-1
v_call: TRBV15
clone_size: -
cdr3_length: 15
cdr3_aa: CATSRRGSIGNEQFF
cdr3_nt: TGTGCCACCAGCAGACGCGGGAGTATCGGCAATGAGCAGTTCTTC

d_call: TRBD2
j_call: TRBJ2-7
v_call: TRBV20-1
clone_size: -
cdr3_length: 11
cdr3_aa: CSAGGRGEQYF
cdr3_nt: TGCAGTGCTGGCGGGAGAGGCGAGCAGTACTTC

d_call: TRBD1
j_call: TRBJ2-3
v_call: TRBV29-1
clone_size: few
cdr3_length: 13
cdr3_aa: CSAARGHTDTQYF
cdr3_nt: TGCAGCGCGGCCAGGGGGCACACAGATACGCAGTATTTT

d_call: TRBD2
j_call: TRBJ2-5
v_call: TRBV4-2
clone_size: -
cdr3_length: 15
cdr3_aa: CASSPRLAGVETQYF
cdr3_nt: TGTGCCAGCAGCCCCAGACTAGCGGGAGTGGAGACCCAGTACTTC

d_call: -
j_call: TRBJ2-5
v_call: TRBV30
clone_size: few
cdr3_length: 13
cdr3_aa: CAWAAGTRETQYF
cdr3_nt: TGTGCCTGGGCCGCCGGGACTCGGGAGACCCAGTACTTC

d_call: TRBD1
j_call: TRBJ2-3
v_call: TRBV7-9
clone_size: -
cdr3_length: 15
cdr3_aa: CASSNRGPTTDTQYF
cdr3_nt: TGTGCCAGCAGCAACAGGGGGCCCACCACAGATACGCAGTATTTT

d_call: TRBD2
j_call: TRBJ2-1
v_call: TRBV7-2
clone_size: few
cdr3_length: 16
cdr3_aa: CASSLGSSGEYNEQFF
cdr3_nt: TGTGCCAGCAGCTTAGGGTCTAGCGGAGAGTACAATGAGCAGTTCTTC

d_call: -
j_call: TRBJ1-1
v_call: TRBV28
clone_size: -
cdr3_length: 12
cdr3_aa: CASSPRTTEAFF
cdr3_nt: TGTGCCAGCAGCCCTCGGACAACTGAAGCTTTCTTT

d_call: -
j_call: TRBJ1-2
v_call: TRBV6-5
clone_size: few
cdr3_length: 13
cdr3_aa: CASSRQLNYGYTF
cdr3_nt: TGTGCCAGCAGTCGACAGTTGAACTATGGCTACACCTTC

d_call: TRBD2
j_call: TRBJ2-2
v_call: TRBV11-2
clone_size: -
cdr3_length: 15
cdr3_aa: CASSFTSGIGGELFF
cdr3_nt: TGTGCCAGCAGCTTTACTAGCGGGATTGGCGGGGAGCTGTTTTTT

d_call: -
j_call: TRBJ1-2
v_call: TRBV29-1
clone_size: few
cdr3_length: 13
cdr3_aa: CSVEDPGVYGYTF
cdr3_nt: TGCAGCGTTGAAGATCCAGGGGTGTATGGCTACACCTTC

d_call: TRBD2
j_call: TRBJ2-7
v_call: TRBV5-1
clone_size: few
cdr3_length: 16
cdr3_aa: CASSLGLAVSSYEQYF
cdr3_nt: TGCGCCAGCAGCTTGGGACTAGCAGTGAGCTCCTACGAGCAGTACTTC

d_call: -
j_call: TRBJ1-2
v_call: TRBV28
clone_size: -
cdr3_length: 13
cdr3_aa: CASSLSHRDGYTF
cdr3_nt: TGTGCCAGCAGTTTATCCCACAGGGATGGCTACACCTTC

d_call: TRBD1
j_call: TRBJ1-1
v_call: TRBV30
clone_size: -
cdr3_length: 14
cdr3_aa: CAWSVWDRITEAFF
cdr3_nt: TGTGCCTGGAGTGTTTGGGACAGGATAACCGAAGCTTTCTTT

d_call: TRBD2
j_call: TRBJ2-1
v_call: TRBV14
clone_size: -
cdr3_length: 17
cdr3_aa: CASSPALVSGSNHEQFF
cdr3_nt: TGTGCCAGCAGCCCCGCGTTGGTCAGCGGGAGTAACCATGAGCAGTTCTTC

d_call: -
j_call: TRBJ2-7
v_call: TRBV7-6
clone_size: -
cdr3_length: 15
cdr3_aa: CASSLAEGPPYEQYF
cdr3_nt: TGTGCCAGCAGCTTAGCGGAGGGCCCGCCTTACGAGCAGTACTTC

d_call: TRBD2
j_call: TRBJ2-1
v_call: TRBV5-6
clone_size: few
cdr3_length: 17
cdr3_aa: CASSLGIAGLSYNEQFF
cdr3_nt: TGTGCCAGCAGCTTGGGAATAGCGGGACTCTCCTACAATGAGCAGTTCTTC

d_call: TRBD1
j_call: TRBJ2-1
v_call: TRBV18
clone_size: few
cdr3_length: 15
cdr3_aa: CASSPGQGTYNEQFF
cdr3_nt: TGTGCCAGCTCACCGGGACAGGGGACCTACAATGAGCAGTTCTTC

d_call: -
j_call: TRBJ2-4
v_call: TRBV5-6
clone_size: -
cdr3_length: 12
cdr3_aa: CASSLDRNIQYF
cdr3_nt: TGTGCCAGCAGCTTGGACAGAAACATTCAGTACTTC

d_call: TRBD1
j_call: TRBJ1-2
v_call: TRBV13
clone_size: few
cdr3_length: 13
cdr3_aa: CASSARQGPGYTF
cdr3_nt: TGTGCCAGCAGCGCCCGACAGGGTCCTGGCTACACCTTC

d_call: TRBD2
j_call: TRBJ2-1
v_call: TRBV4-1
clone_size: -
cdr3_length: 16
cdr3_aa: CASSFLAGGPVHEQFF
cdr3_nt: TGCGCCAGCAGCTTCTTAGCGGGAGGGCCTGTCCATGAGCAGTTCTTC

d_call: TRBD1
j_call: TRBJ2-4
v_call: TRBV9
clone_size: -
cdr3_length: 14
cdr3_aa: CASSPQGQGNIQYF
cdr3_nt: TGTGCCAGCAGCCCGCAGGGACAGGGGAACATTCAGTACTTC

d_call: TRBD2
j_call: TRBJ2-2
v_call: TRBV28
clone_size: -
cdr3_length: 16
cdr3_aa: CASSLLAGVGAGELFF
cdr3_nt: TGTGCCAGCAGTTTACTAGCGGGAGTCGGGGCCGGGGAGCTGTTTTTT

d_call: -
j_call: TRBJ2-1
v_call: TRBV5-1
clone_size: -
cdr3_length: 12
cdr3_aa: CASRLQREEQFF
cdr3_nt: TGCGCCAGCAGACTACAGAGGGAAGAGCAGTTCTTC

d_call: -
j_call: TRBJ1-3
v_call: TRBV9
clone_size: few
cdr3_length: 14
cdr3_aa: CASSPAGGGNTIYF
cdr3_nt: TGTGCCAGCAGCCCAGCAGGAGGTGGAAACACCATATATTTT

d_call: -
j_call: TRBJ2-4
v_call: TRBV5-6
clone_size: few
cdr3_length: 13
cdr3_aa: CASSSVSKNIQYF
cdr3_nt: TGTGCCAGCAGCAGCGTCTCCAAAAACATTCAGTACTTC

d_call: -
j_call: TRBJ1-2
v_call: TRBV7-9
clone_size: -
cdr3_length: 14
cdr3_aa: CASSLGGPGYGYTF
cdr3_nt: TGTGCCAGCAGCTTAGGGGGGCCGGGCTATGGCTACACCTTC

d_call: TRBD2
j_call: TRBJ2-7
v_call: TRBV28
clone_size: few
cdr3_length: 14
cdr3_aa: CASSPASGSYEQYF
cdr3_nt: TGTGCCAGCAGTCCGGCTAGCGGGAGCTACGAGCAGTACTTC

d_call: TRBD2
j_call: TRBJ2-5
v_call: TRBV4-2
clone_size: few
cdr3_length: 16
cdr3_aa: CASSLTSGDAQETQYF
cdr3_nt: TGTGCCAGCAGCCTAACTAGCGGAGACGCCCAAGAGACCCAGTACTTC

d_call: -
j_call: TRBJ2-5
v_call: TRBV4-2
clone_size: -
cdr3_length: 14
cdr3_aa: CASSPREIAETQYF
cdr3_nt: TGTGCCAGCAGCCCCCGAGAGATAGCGGAGACCCAGTACTTC

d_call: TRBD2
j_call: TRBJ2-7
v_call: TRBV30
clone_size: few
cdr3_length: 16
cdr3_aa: CAWSPPSGRALHEQYF
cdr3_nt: TGTGCCTGGAGTCCTCCGAGCGGGAGGGCCTTACACGAGCAGTACTTC

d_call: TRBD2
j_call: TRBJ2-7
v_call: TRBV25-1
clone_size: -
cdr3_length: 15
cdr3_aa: CASSELTSGRGEQYF
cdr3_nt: TGTGCCAGCAGTGAACTGACTAGCGGGAGAGGGGAGCAGTACTTC

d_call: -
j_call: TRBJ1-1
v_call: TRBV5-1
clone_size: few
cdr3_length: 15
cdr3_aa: CASSSLNPPGTGAFF
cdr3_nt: TGCGCCAGCAGCTCGCTCAACCCTCCGGGGACTGGAGCTTTCTTT

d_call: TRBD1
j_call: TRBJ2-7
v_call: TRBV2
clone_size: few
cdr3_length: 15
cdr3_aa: CASSEARQGAYEQYF
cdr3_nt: TGTGCCAGCAGTGAAGCGCGGCAGGGGGCCTACGAGCAGTACTTC

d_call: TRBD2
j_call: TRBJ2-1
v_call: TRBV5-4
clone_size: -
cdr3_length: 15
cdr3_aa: CASSASGRGYNEQFF
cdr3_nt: TGTGCCAGCAGCGCCAGCGGGAGAGGCTACAATGAGCAGTTCTTC

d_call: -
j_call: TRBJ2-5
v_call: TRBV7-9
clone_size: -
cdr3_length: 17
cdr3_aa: CASSLALRDYTGETQYF
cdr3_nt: TGTGCCAGCAGCTTAGCGCTACGAGACTATACAGGGGAGACCCAGTACTTC

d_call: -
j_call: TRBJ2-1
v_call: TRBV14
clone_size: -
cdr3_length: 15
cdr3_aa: CASSQDLAGYNEQFF
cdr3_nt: TGTGCCAGCAGCCAAGATCTAGCCGGGTACAATGAGCAGTTCTTC

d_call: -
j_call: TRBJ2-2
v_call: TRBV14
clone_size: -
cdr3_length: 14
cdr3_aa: CASSPDRDTGELFF
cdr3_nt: TGTGCCAGCAGCCCGGACAGAGACACCGGGGAGCTGTTTTTT